Each of the 15 T cell receptor beta chains below was sequenced from the same sample in a study of cytomegalovirus exposure and HLA in healthy donors. Here immunoSEQ multiplex PCR was the method, and the copy in TCRdb shows in-frame clones only, minus some. The sample carries over 100,000 clones, approximately 94% recorded once. Sequenced sample: PBMCs. Every receptor here comes from a young woman in good health and CMV-seronegative.

The chain joins TRBV4-3 to TRBJ1-1; D is uncertain. Germline CDR1 and CDR2: LGHNA and YSLEER. With 1 base removed from V and 2 bases from J, the gap between germline ends came to 11 bases. The CDR3 runs 15 residues. The CDR3 nucleotides read TGCGCCAGCAGCCAAGTATACCAGGTTAACACTGAAGCTTTCTTT. Its translation: CASSQVYQVNTEAFF.

The CDR3 loop is CASSLDVLRNTEAFF. In nucleotides, the CDR3 is TGCGCCAGCAGCTTGGATGTTCTGAGGAACACTGAAGCTTTCTTT. The rearrangement links TRBV5-1 to TRBJ1-1; no reliable D call. Germline loops: CDR1 SGHRS, CDR2 YFSETQ. The CDR3 contains 15 residues. V dropped 0 bases and J dropped 1 base, with 10 bases sitting between them.

CDR3: CASSERGLAGQGDTQYF. CDR3 bases: TGTGCCAGCAGCGAAAGAGGACTAGCGGGGCAAGGAGATACGCAGTATTTT. The chain is built from TRBV9 and TRBJ2-3; 12 positions match TRBD2. Germline V CDR1 and CDR2: SGDLS, YYNGEE. The junction had 10 bases not matched to a gene; V was cut back by 3 bases and J by 5 bases. The CDR3 has 17 residues.

The gene calls are TRBV18 and TRBJ2-3; weak D call: TRBD1 (5 bases). Germline values: CDR1 KGHSH, CDR2 LQKENI. This CDR3 spans 13 amino acids. Deletions cut 3 bases from V and 6 bases from J, with 10 bases between. CDR3 loop: CASSPDTQDTQYF. CDR3 nucleotides: TGTGCCAGCTCACCGGACACCCAGGATACGCAGTATTTT.

This sequence joins TRBV7-9 and TRBJ2-7; 10 bases agree with TRBD2. This CDR3 is 16 amino acids long. Trimming at V came to 2 bases and at J to 0 bases, leaving 4 bases not matched to a gene. CDR1 and CDR2 (germline): SEHNR, FQNEAQ (reference sequence). CDR3 sequence reads: CASSLSASGSSYEQYF. CDR3 coding DNA: TGTGCCAGCAGCTTAAGCGCTAGCGGGAGCTCCTACGAGCAGTACTTC.

The rearrangement links TRBV2 to TRBJ2-1; the match to TRBD2 covers 9 bases. V trimming: 7 bases; J trimming: 5 bases; junction bases outside the gene matches: 9. Germline-derived CDR1 and CDR2 are SNHLY and FYNNEI. The CDR3 is made up of 15 amino acids. The CDR3 reads CASNERASGDNEQFF. DNA of the CDR3: TGTGCCAGCAACGAAAGGGCTAGCGGGGACAATGAGCAGTTCTTC.

The chain has TRBV6-5 and TRBJ2-3; maybe TRBD2 (5 bases). V was cut by 0 bases and J by 4 bases, with 8 bases left in between. The CDR3 totals 14 residues. Looked up from germline, CDR1 is MNHEY and CDR2 is SVGAGI. CDR3 amino acids: CASSYSPSSDTQYF. The CDR3 region has the DNA TGTGCCAGCAGTTACTCTCCTAGCTCAGATACGCAGTATTTT.

V usage is TRBV12-1 and J usage is TRBJ2-2; TRBD1, as called in the table, went unchecked against the DNA. TRBV12-1 is classified as a pseudogene. The CDR3 is made up of 17 amino acids. CDR3 DNA: TGTGCCAGCAGCTTTGCCCCGCAGGGGCCTTACACCGGGGAGCTGTTTTTT. Translating it yields CASSFAPQGPYTGELFF.

The CDR3 reads CASSPGQGANQPQHF. The CDR3 region has the DNA TGTGCCAGCAGTCCCGGACAGGGGGCGAATCAGCCCCAGCATTTT. The rearrangement uses TRBV7-9 and TRBJ1-5, with TRBD1 matching 11 bases. This CDR3 has 15 amino acids. Losses at the gene ends were 6 bases for V and 4 bases for J; bases not matched to a gene: 5. The germline V gene has CDR1 SEHNR and CDR2 FQNEAQ (reference sequence).

The CDR3 DNA reads as TGCGCCAGCAGCTTGGGGGGACAGGCGTCTGGAAACACCATATATTTT. It codes for CASSLGGQASGNTIYF. The chain couples TRBV5-1 to TRBJ1-3; 8 nucleotides agree with TRBD1. CDR3 length: 16 amino acids. Germline-derived CDR1 and CDR2 are SGHRS and YFSETQ. Trimming cost V 0 bases and J 1 base; bases outside gene matches: 3. The full variable domain, in which reference TRBV5-1 and TRBJ1-3 provide the parts outside the CDR3, is KAGVTQTPRYLIKTRGQQVTLSCSPISGHRSVSWYQQTPGQGLQFLFEYFSETQRNKGNFPGRFSGRQFSNSRSEMNVSTLELGDSALYLCASSLGGQASGNTIYFGEGSWLTVV.

This sequence joins TRBV7-2 and TRBJ2-1; TRBD2 matches 12 bases. The length of the CDR3 is 16 residues. The V gene's germline CDR1 is SGHTA and CDR2 FQGNSA. The junction had 6 bases not matched to a gene; V was cut back by 2 bases and J by 7 bases. CDR3: CASSLSLAGGLNEQFF. Here the CDR3 DNA reads TGTGCCAGCAGCTTAAGCCTAGCGGGGGGGTTAAATGAGCAGTTCTTC.

The chain has TRBV4-3 and TRBJ2-3; 12 bases align to TRBD2. CDR1 is LGHNA, CDR2 YSLEER, per germline. This CDR3 is 16 amino acids long. V gave up 3 bases and J gave up 9 bases; unmatched junction bases: 10. CDR3 DNA: TGCGCCAGCAGCCAGGAGACTAGCGGGGGAGGGGGGACGCAGTATTTT. Amino acids: CASSQETSGGGGTQYF.

V and J are TRBV6-5 and TRBJ2-7; 8 bases line up with TRBD2. CDR3 size: 15 residues. Germline-derived CDR1 and CDR2 are MNHEY and SVGAGI. J was trimmed by 0 bases and V by 4 bases; bases with no gene match: 5. The CDR3 coding sequence is TGTGCCAGCAGTTCTAGCGGGCTGAGCTCCTACGAGCAGTACTTC. Translated, it gives CASSSSGLSSYEQYF.

J is TRBJ2-7 and V is TRBV30, with 7 positions matching TRBD2. Per germline, CDR1 GTSNPN and CDR2 SVGIG (reference sequence). Trimming removed 4 bases from V and 2 bases from J; junction bases left unmatched: 8. CDR3 length: 14 residues. CDR3: CAWTLGREPYEQYF. The CDR3 DNA sequence: TGTGCCTGGACACTTGGGAGGGAGCCCTACGAGCAGTACTTC. The variable domain in full, with the rest retrieved from reference TRBV30 and TRBJ2-7, is SQTIHQWPATLVQPVGSPLSLECTVEGTSNPNLYWYRQAAGRGLQLLFYSVGIGQISSEVPQNLSASRPQDRQFILSSKKLLLSDSGFYLCAWTLGREPYEQYFGPGTRLTVT.

This sequence joins TRBV2 and TRBJ2-7; 7 positions match TRBD2. Germline CDR1 reads SNHLY; CDR2 reads FYNNEI. This CDR3 comprises 15 residues. V trimming: 4 bases; J trimming: 3 bases; junction bases outside the gene matches: 9. CDR3 protein: CASSVTSGTNYEQYF. As DNA, the CDR3 is TGTGCCAGCAGTGTGACCAGCGGGACTAACTACGAGCAGTACTTC.